The entry below gives a single T cell receptor beta chain sequence along with its context. This clonotype was found many times. There is no known antigen for this receptor. There are no base qualities to consult, and no much larger clone falls within one base. Library prep was done by 5' RACE. Sequencing was performed on a NextSeq 500. Unique molecular identifiers were attached to individual cDNA molecules in the TCR library protocol so that sequencing error and PCR bias could be corrected. TCR alpha and beta chains were both sequenced, and the abundances of alpha and beta sequences in each sample were closely correlated with each other. As for the authors' bioinformatics: V gene, J gene and CDR3 annotation of TCR sequences was performed with Decombinator V4. Expanded TCRs were defined as changing significantly between any two time points under a Poisson model with p below 0.0001. TCR abundances were normalised to the total number of TCRs sequenced in each sample and reported as counts per million. TRAV1-2 paired with TRAJ12, TRAJ20 or TRAJ33 defined MAIT TCRs, while TRAV10 paired with TRAJ18 defined iNKT TCRs. VDJdb, accessed 1 November 2021, was searched for CMV, EBV and SARS-CoV-2 annotated TCRs, excluding TCRs annotated for multiple antigens. TCRdb reprocessing: public reads trimmed at Q25 with fastp, clones called with MiXCR, in-frame beta chains kept. Every distinct CDR3 protein forms one entry, paired with its most common genes and DNA. V and J calls and clone size were set by TCRdb, not the authors. The sample contains about 60,000 distinct CDR3 sequences, more than 8.5% of them found a single time. 17% of the sample lies in the top ten.

The data originate from a study of early T cells in non-severe SARS-CoV-2 infection (dated by TCRdb to about 2021). With regard to the full study: Because TCR sequencing was done on bulk RNA from unsorted whole blood, the alpha and beta chains could not be paired.

The investigation overall reported the following: VDJdb matching was skewed toward anti-spike CD8 responses and likely underestimated virus-specific expansions by missing private and CD4 specificities.

Taken from the germline V gene (reference sequence), the CDR1 and CDR2 loops are LNHDA and SQIVND. Relative to germline, V is 3 bases shorter and J is 7 bases shorter, with 18 bases between their ends. Inclusive of the bounding cysteine and phenylalanine, the CDR3 is 15 residues long. The only DNA kept is the CDR3, 45 bases in frame from the first base. This was a case-control study nested in a cohort of healthcare workers in London, UK, who had nasopharyngeal swab PCR tests and blood samples taken every week. Healthcare workers were recruited during the week of the UK lockdown, between 23 and 31 March 2020, and followed weekly for up to about 15 weeks.

Recombination joined TRBV19 with TRBJ1-2; the D segment could be TRBD1, given 6 matching bases. The sequence derives from an adult who was a healthcare worker with PCR-confirmed SARS-CoV-2 infection or an uninfected control (not recorded which). Sequenced material: whole blood. CDR3 loop: CASSIALTGTAGYTF. Here is the DNA: TGTGCCAGTAGTATTGCCCTGACAGGAACGGCTGGCTACACCTTC.